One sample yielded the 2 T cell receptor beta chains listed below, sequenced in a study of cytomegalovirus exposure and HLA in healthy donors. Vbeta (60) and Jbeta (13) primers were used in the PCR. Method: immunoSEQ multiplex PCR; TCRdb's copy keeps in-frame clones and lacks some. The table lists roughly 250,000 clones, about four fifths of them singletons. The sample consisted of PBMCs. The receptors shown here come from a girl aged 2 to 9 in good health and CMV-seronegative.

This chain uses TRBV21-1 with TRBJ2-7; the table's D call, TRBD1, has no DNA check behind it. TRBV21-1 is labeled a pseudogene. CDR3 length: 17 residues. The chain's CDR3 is CASSKVKTGLSSYEKYF. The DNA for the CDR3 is TGTGCCAGCAGCAAAGTGAAGACAGGGCTTAGCTCCTACGAGAAGTACTTC.

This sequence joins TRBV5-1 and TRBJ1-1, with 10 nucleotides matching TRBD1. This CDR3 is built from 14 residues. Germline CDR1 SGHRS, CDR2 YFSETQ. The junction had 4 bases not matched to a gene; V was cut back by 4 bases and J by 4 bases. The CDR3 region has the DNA TGCGCCAGCAGCATCGGACAGGGGGGCACTGAAGCTTTCTTT. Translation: CASSIGQGGTEAFF.